What follows are 7 T cell receptor beta chains derived from one specimen sequenced in a study of blood T cell repertoires in COVID-19. TCRdb keeps only in-frame clones here, not all; method: immunoSEQ multiplex PCR. The table shows 140,000 or so clones, with around 82% occurring only once. The sequenced sample was peripheral blood. These TCRs come from a human donor in a cohort sampled during active COVID-19.

The rearrangement joins TRBV6-5 to TRBJ1-1, with D unclear. Germline CDR1 reads MNHEY; CDR2 reads SVGAGI. V was pared by 6 bases and J by 8 bases, with 10 bases between. The CDR3 totals 11 residues. The CDR3 region is CASSPGREAFF. CDR3 sequence (DNA): TGTGCCAGCAGCCCAGGCAGAGAAGCTTTCTTT.

This sequence joins TRBV7-9 and TRBJ2-4, with 8 bases that match TRBD2. Germline lookup yields CDR1 SEHNR and CDR2 FQNEAQ (reference sequence). J was trimmed by 8 bases and V by 2 bases; bases with no gene match: 14. The CDR3 loop spans 17 amino acids. The CDR3 region is CASSLRFQRGIPDIQYF. As DNA, the CDR3 is TGTGCCAGCAGCTTACGGTTCCAGCGGGGGATCCCTGACATTCAGTACTTC. Together with reference TRBV7-9 and TRBJ2-4, the CDR3 gives the full variable domain: DTGVSQNPRHKITKRGQNVTFRCDPISEHNRLYWYRQTLGQGPEFLTYFQNEAQLEKSRLLSDRFSAERPKGSFSTLEIQRTEQGDSAMYLCASSLRFQRGIPDIQYFGAGTRLSVL.

This chain joins TRBV5-6 and TRBJ2-5; 7 nucleotides align to TRBD1. Germline-derived CDR1 and CDR2 are SGHDT and YYEEEE. This CDR3 spans 16 amino acids. After removal of 2 bases from V and 5 bases from J, the junction contained 12 bases not matched to a gene. CDR3 in amino acids: CASSFPDTSRGETQYF. The CDR3, as DNA: TGTGCCAGCAGCTTTCCGGACACCTCCAGGGGGGAGACCCAGTACTTC.

The chain uses TRBV10-3 and TRBJ1-6; D gene ambiguous. Germline-derived CDR1 and CDR2 are ENHRY and SYGVKD. V was pared by 5 bases and J by 9 bases, with 11 bases between. The CDR3 is made up of 13 amino acids. This CDR3 reads CAISPDAGSPLHF. CDR3 DNA: TGTGCCATCAGTCCGGACGCGGGTTCACCCCTCCACTTT.

V usage is TRBV28 and J usage is TRBJ1-6; tentatively, D is TRBD1 (5 bases). Germline CDR1 is MDHEN and CDR2 is SYDVKM. V gave up 5 bases and J gave up 6 bases, with 11 bases separating them. The CDR3 length is 14 residues. CDR3 bases: TGTGCCAGCAGTCCCGGGGGGTCTAATTCACCCCTCCACTTT. Residues: CASSPGGSNSPLHF.

V is TRBV2 and J is TRBJ1-1, with D tentatively TRBD1 (5 bases). V lost 5 bases and J lost 3, with 13 bases in between. This CDR3 spans 14 amino acids. Germline V gene sequence: CDR1 SNHLY, CDR2 FYNNEI. This chain's CDR3 is CASSSRAPYTEAFF. The CDR3 coding sequence is TGTGCCAGCAGTTCCAGGGCCCCTTACACTGAAGCTTTCTTT.

The V gene is TRBV3-1 (or the pseudogene TRBV3-2), the J gene TRBJ1-6; D uncertain. The CDR3 spans 13 residues. The V and J ends lost 2 bases and 8 bases respectively, with 7 bases between them. The germline V gene has CDR1 LGHDT and CDR2 YNNKEL (reference sequence). CDR3 amino acids: CASSQLADSPLHF. CDR3 DNA: TGTGCCAGCAGCCAATTGGCGGATTCACCCCTCCACTTT.